These 3 T cell receptor beta chains share one sample of origin, sequenced in a study of OX40 agonist ivuxolimab in advanced cancers. Only in-frame clones appear in the TCRdb table, and some are missing; sequencing was by immunoSEQ multiplex PCR. The sample contains roughly 11,000 clones, about 81% of which appear only once. The sample here was CD4+ or CD8+ T cells sorted from blood, taken in a trial of the OX40 agonist ivuxolimab. The source is an adult with an advanced solid tumor such as melanoma, head and neck, liver or kidney cancer.

The V gene is TRBV9, the J gene TRBJ2-3, with D perhaps being TRBD1 or TRBD2 (6 bases each). CDR1 and CDR2 from the germline V gene are SGDLS and YYNGEE. The CDR3 sequence is 15 residues long. Trimming shortened V by 7 bases and J by 5 bases, and 20 bases separated the two germline ends. Written as DNA, the CDR3 is TGTGCCAGCTCTGAGCGGGTGGGGGCCCTAGATACGCAGTATTTT. Amino acid sequence: CASSERVGALDTQYF.

The chain has TRBV15 and TRBJ2-5; D remains ambiguous. There are 15 residues in the CDR3. From germline, CDR1 is LNHNV and CDR2 YYDKDF (reference sequence). V was pared by 4 bases and J by 5 bases, with 17 bases between. In DNA, the CDR3 is TGTGCCACCAGCACCTTCCTCCTGGGGATTGAGACCCAGTACTTC. This sequence encodes CATSTFLLGIETQYF.

V usage is TRBV2 and J usage is TRBJ1-1; the D gene is possibly TRBD1 (6 bases). Germline V gene lookup returns CDR1 SNHLY and CDR2 FYNNEI. This CDR3 contains 12 residues. With 8 bases removed from V and 4 bases from J, the gap between germline ends came to 11 bases. The CDR3 loop reads CASGGGPTEAFF. The CDR3, as DNA: TGTGCCAGCGGGGGGGGGCCCACTGAAGCTTTCTTT.